This paragraph reports one T cell receptor beta chain. Its cognate antigen is unknown. TCRdb's copy holds only in-frame clones and misses some; the assay was immunoSEQ multiplex PCR. This sample has approximately 2,000 clones, with approximately 80% found just once. This entry is derived from a study of chemoradiotherapy in HPV16-positive cancers. Germline V gene lookup returns CDR1 MNHEY and CDR2 SMNVEV (reference sequence). The CDR3 sequence is 12 residues long. Trimming removed 6 bases at V and 6 bases at J, with 9 bases between. Overall study findings and caveats: The functional HPV-specific definition rests on just two HPV16-positive patients. Non-HPV-specific T cells did not expand in tumors during treatment, whereas candidate HPV-specific clones and E7-related motifs did.

Source: tumor tissue, taken from a patient who underwent chemoradiotherapy. This sequence originates from a human donor with HPV-associated anogenital cancer. The rearrangement links TRBV27 to TRBJ1-5; no firm D call. The CDR3 nucleotides are TGTGCCAGCAGCCGAGAGGGTCAGCCCCAGCATTTT. This gives the protein CASSREGQPQHF.